A single sample is the source of the 18 T cell receptor beta chains below, sequenced in a study of cytomegalovirus exposure and HLA in healthy donors. This table comes from immunoSEQ multiplex PCR, and its TCRdb copy is limited to in-frame clones, with some not included. The sample carries under 80,000 clones, approximately 95% recorded once. Sequenced material: PBMCs. Every receptor here comes from a woman between 18 and 29 years old in good health and CMV-seronegative.

The rearrangement joins TRBV30 to TRBJ1-6; 8 bases line up with TRBD1. The CDR3 is 14 residues long. Germline values: CDR1 GTSNPN, CDR2 SVGIG (reference sequence). Losses at the gene ends were 5 bases for V and 10 bases for J; bases not matched to a gene: 10. The CDR3 here is CAWCTGQVGSPLHF. CDR3 in DNA: TGTGCCTGGTGTACGGGACAGGTCGGCTCACCCCTCCACTTT.

The chain has TRBV11-2 and TRBJ2-2; maybe TRBD1 (5 bases). The length of the CDR3 is 15 residues. The germline CDR1 and CDR2 sequences are SGHAT and FQNNGV. V gave up 0 bases and J gave up 7 bases, with 12 bases separating them. CDR3 DNA sequence: TGTGCCAGCAGCTTAGATCCAGGGAAAATCGGGGAGCTGTTTTTT. It translates to CASSLDPGKIGELFF.

The gene calls are TRBV6-5 and TRBJ1-1; D may be TRBD1 (6 bases). Germline assignment: CDR1 MNHEY and CDR2 SVGAGI. V was trimmed by 7 bases and J by 4 bases, leaving 16 bases between them. This CDR3 is 14 amino acids long. CDR3: CASTPQQGSTEAFF. In nucleotides, the CDR3 is TGTGCCAGCACCCCCCAACAGGGAAGCACTGAAGCTTTCTTT.

The chain couples TRBV6-1 to TRBJ2-2; 7 bases are a match to TRBD1. CDR1 and CDR2 (germline): MNHNS, SASEGT. After removal of 7 bases from V and 4 bases from J, the junction contained 6 bases not matched to a gene. The CDR3 has 14 amino acids. This CDR3 reads CASTRTGVTGELFF. CDR3 sequence (DNA): TGTGCCAGCACCCGGACAGGAGTCACCGGGGAGCTGTTTTTT.

The V and J genes are TRBV5-1 and TRBJ1-1, with 8 bases lining up with TRBD1. The V gene's germline CDR1 is SGHRS and CDR2 YFSETQ. There are 17 residues in the CDR3. Unmatched junction bases numbered 7, after V lost 0 bases and J lost 0 bases. CDR3 residues: CASSLGTGFSLNTEAFF. The CDR3 coding sequence is TGCGCCAGCAGCTTGGGGACAGGGTTTTCCTTGAACACTGAAGCTTTCTTT.

This chain connects TRBV27 to TRBJ2-1, with 7 positions matching TRBD2. Germline trimming cut 5 bases from V and 5 bases from J; bases unmatched to any gene: 9. Germline values: CDR1 MNHEY, CDR2 SMNVEV (reference sequence). The CDR3 is made up of 15 amino acids. The DNA for the CDR3 is TGTGCCAGCAGTCCCGGACTAGTTCCGAACAATGAGCAGTTCTTC. Protein sequence: CASSPGLVPNNEQFF.

The J gene is TRBJ2-1, the V gene TRBV18, with 12 bases that match TRBD2. Trimming cost V 4 bases and J 8 bases; bases outside gene matches: 9. The CDR3 runs 16 residues. Germline-derived CDR1 and CDR2 are KGHSH and LQKENI. Written as DNA, the CDR3 is TGTGCCAGCTCACGCAGACTAGCGGGAGAGGGTGATGAGCAGTTCTTC. Protein: CASSRRLAGEGDEQFF.

The chain links TRBV6-1 to TRBJ1-1, with D perhaps matching TRBD1 (6 bases). Trimming took 6 bases from V and 1 from J, leaving 15 bases between them. The CDR3 covers 15 residues. CDR1 MNHNS and CDR2 SASEGT come from the germline V gene. The CDR3 region is CASRDNRDRNTEAFF. The DNA for the CDR3 is TGTGCCAGCAGAGACAACAGGGATCGGAACACTGAAGCTTTCTTT.

The gene calls are TRBV5-6 and TRBJ2-7, with 11 bases lining up with TRBD2. V shed 2 bases, J shed 2 bases, and the junction held 9 bases outside the gene matches. This CDR3 comprises 17 residues. CDR1 SGHDT and CDR2 YYEEEE come from the germline V gene. The CDR3 DNA sequence: TGTGCCAGCAGCTTTAGACCAGGGACTAGCGGAACCTACGAGCAGTACTTC. Residues: CASSFRPGTSGTYEQYF. Supplemented by reference TRBV5-6 and TRBJ2-7, the full variable domain reads DAGVTQSPTHLIKTRGQQVTLRCSPKSGHDTVSWYQQALGQGPQFIFQYYEEEERQRGNFPDRFSGHQFPNYSSELNVNALLLGDSALYLCASSFRPGTSGTYEQYFGPGTRLTVT.

The chain couples TRBV28 to TRBJ2-2; 9 bases line up with TRBD1. The germline V gene encodes CDR1 MDHEN and CDR2 SYDVKM. The CDR3 has 14 amino acids. With V trimmed by 8 bases and J by 5 bases, 6 bases remained unmatched. CDR3 region: CASGKGQGTGELFF. The CDR3 DNA is TGTGCCAGCGGAAAAGGACAGGGGACCGGGGAGCTGTTTTTT.

The rearrangement links TRBV15 to TRBJ2-7; 7 bases fit TRBD1. Germline lookup yields CDR1 LNHNV and CDR2 YYDKDF (reference sequence). The CDR3 runs 17 residues. CDR3 sequence (DNA): TGTGCTAAAGCAGAGTCCGGTCCTAGGACAGGCAATTATGAGCAGTACTTC. Translation gives CAKAESGPRTGNYEQYF.

The chain couples TRBV7-8 to TRBJ2-1, with D unresolved. V was trimmed by 4 bases and J by 8 bases, leaving 27 bases between them. The germline V gene encodes CDR1 SGHVS and CDR2 FQNEAQ. The CDR3 is 18 amino acids. CDR3 sequence (DNA): TGTGCCAGCAGCTCCCGTCCGAGACTCCCACCCCCCCTGGATGAGCAGTTCTTC. Protein product: CASSSRPRLPPPLDEQFF.

The chain employs TRBV5-4 and TRBJ2-2; D may be TRBD2 (6 bases). CDR1 SGHNT and CDR2 YYREEE come from the germline V gene (reference sequence). The V end was cut by 4 bases, the J end by 5 bases, with 15 bases between. The CDR3 covers 15 residues. CDR3 nucleotides: TGTGCCAGCAGCGTGGGACTCGGGGGTACCGGGGAGCTGTTTTTT. Its translation: CASSVGLGGTGELFF.

Comment on this clone: One junction end does not reproduce the germline sequence, and a read error may be involved. The gene calls are TRBV7-7 and TRBJ2-3, with 12 bases that match TRBD1. Germline lookup yields CDR1 SSHAT and CDR2 FNYEAQ (reference sequence). This CDR3 is built from 16 residues. CDR3 DNA: TGTGCTAGCAGTCCCGGGACAGGGGGCTGGACAGATACGCAGTATTTT. It yields the protein CASSPGTGGWTDTQYF.

The rearrangement joins TRBV25-1 to TRBJ2-7, with a possible D match to TRBD1 (5 bases). From germline, CDR1 is MGHDK and CDR2 SYGVNS. The V end was cut by 8 bases, the J end by 3 bases, with 11 bases between. This CDR3 spans 12 amino acids. DNA for the CDR3: TGTGCCAGCGGGTTACAGGACTACGAGCAGTACTTC. Translation gives CASGLQDYEQYF.

The chain recombines TRBV4-3 with TRBJ1-3; 7 bases agree with TRBD1. V shed 4 bases, J shed 4 bases, and the junction held 7 bases outside the gene matches. The CDR3 is 15 residues long. CDR1 and CDR2 (germline): LGHNA, YSLEER. The DNA for the CDR3 is TGCGCCAGCAGCCGAGACAGGGAATCGGGAAACACCATATATTTT. This translates into CASSRDRESGNTIYF.

The chain recombines TRBV30 with TRBJ2-7; TRBD2 is a possible D gene (5 bases). V was trimmed by 0 bases and J by 4 bases, leaving 10 bases between them. CDR1 is GTSNPN and CDR2 is SVGIG in the germline V gene (reference sequence). The CDR3 is made up of 13 amino acids. CDR3 loop: CAWSVQEGYEQYF. The CDR3 region has the DNA TGTGCCTGGAGTGTACAAGAGGGATACGAGCAGTACTTC.

This chain joins TRBV10-3 and TRBJ2-1; maybe TRBD2 (6 bases). This CDR3 spans 12 amino acids. The ends were cut back, 10 bases at V and 0 bases at J, with 7 bases in the middle. Germline V gene sequence: CDR1 ENHRY, CDR2 SYGVKD. CDR3 in amino acids: CASGTSYNEQFF. In DNA, the CDR3 is TGTGCCAGCGGGACCTCCTACAATGAGCAGTTCTTC.